The rows below give T cell receptor beta chains drawn from one sample of a study of blood T cells in healthy people across ages. Each CDR3 protein gets one entry after TCRdb re-called the 5' RACE reads with MiXCR. The top ten clones hold approximately 20% of a sample with some 800,000 distinct CDR3 sequences, around 42% of them seen once. Sequencing was done on a sample of blood. The receptors here all came from a man aged 55 to 70 in good health. The CDR3 runs from the conserved cysteine through the conserved F or W. A D gene is named only where the DNA matches it firmly. Only some rows state a clone size, as once, few, many or a class for expanded clones.

>.|TRBV7-2|TRBJ2-7|.
CASSPVNRETPYF
TGTGCCAGCAGCCCGGTTAACAGGGAGACCCCGTACTTC
>.|TRBV4-1|TRBJ2-5|.
CASSQDPLTRPGETQYF
TGCGCCAGCAGCCAAGACCCCCTGACTCGGCCCGGGGAGACCCAGTACTTC
>few|TRBV7-2|TRBJ2-5|TRBD1
CASSPTTGVKQYF
TGTGCCAGCAGCCCCACGACAGGGGTTAAGCAGTACTTC
>many|TRBV24-1|TRBJ2-1|.
CATSDVDSNEQFF
TGTGCCACCAGTGATGTTGACAGCAATGAGCAGTTCTTC
>many|TRBV4-3|TRBJ2-7|.
CASSQDLRAYEQYF
TGCGCCAGCAGCCAAGATCTGAGGGCCTACGAGCAGTACTTC
>once|TRBV24-1|TRBJ2-7|TRBD1
CATSGRGTGGSYEQYF
TGTGCCACCAGTGGCCGCGGGACAGGGGGTTCCTACGAGCAGTACTTC
>few|TRBV12-3/TRBV12-4|TRBJ2-2|.
CASSWSGGNTGELFF
TGTGCCAGCAGTTGGTCCGGGGGTAACACCGGGGAGCTGTTTTTT
>few|TRBV5-6|TRBJ2-7|TRBD1
CASSLGRTGDYEQYF
TGTGCCAGCAGCTTGGGACGGACAGGGGATTACGAGCAGTACTTC
>.|TRBV20-1|TRBJ2-5|.
CSAPNPGHRKETQYF
TGCAGTGCGCCAAACCCGGGCCATCGCAAGGAGACCCAGTACTTC
>once|TRBV20-1|TRBJ2-1|TRBD2
CSARGSLAGGMGEQFF
TGCAGTGCTAGAGGCTCTCTAGCGGGGGGAATGGGTGAGCAGTTCTTC
>.|TRBV7-2|TRBJ2-7|.
CASSFLNEQYF
TGTGCCAGCAGCTTTCTTAACGAGCAGTACTTC
>few|TRBV4-3|TRBJ1-2|.
CASSPGYRGFDGYTF
TGCGCCAGCAGCCCAGGTTATAGGGGGTTTGATGGCTACACCTTC
>many|TRBV4-3|TRBJ1-2|.
CASSERAGYYGYTF
TGCGCCAGCAGCGAAAGAGCCGGATACTATGGCTACACCTTC
>few|TRBV20-1|TRBJ2-7|.
CSARDVLRGKKDEQYF
TGCAGTGCTAGAGATGTCTTGCGGGGTAAGAAGGACGAGCAGTACTTC
>many|TRBV7-2|TRBJ2-3|.
CASSFDPRTDTQYF
TGTGCCAGCAGCTTCGACCCGCGAACAGATACGCAGTATTTT
>.|TRBV4-3|TRBJ2-3|TRBD2
CASSQDHGGGAADTQYF
TGCGCCAGCAGCCAAGATCACGGCGGGGGGGCAGCAGATACGCAGTATTTT
>.|TRBV2|TRBJ1-6|.
CASSEALQGSPLHF
TGTGCCAGCAGTGAAGCGCTTCAGGGTTCACCCCTCCACTTT
>.|TRBV13|TRBJ2-3|TRBD2
CASSLPPGGPADTQYF
TGTGCCAGCAGCTTGCCGCCGGGGGGGCCTGCAGATACGCAGTATTTT
>.|TRBV3-1|TRBJ1-1|.
CASSQDAGWGYTEAFF
TGTGCCAGCAGCCAAGATGCCGGGTGGGGGTATACTGAAGCTTTCTTT
>many|TRBV6-6|TRBJ2-3|TRBD2
CASSLLDSGAGTSTDTQYF
TGTGCCAGCAGCTTACTCGATAGCGGAGCGGGGACTAGCACAGATACGCAGTATTTT
>.|TRBV7-9|TRBJ2-7|.
CASSLDAMIDEQYF
TGTGCCAGCAGCTTGGACGCTATGATCGACGAGCAGTACTTC
>many|TRBV3-1|TRBJ2-3|TRBD1
CASSQRGQGVRDTQYF
TGTGCCAGCAGCCAAAGGGGACAGGGGGTGCGAGATACGCAGTATTTT
>.|TRBV6-5|TRBJ2-3|.
CASSSLSNTQYF
TGTGCCAGCAGTTCTCTTTCCAATACGCAGTATTTT
>.|TRBV6-5|TRBJ1-4|.
CASSAGSDEKLFF
TGTGCCAGCAGTGCTGGGTCTGATGAAAAACTGTTTTTT
>few|TRBV4-3|TRBJ2-7|TRBD2
CASSQDGAGGPYEQYF
TGCGCCAGCAGCCAAGATGGAGCGGGGGGCCCATACGAGCAGTACTTC
>.|TRBV7-2|TRBJ2-7|TRBD1
CASSLRDRGGYEQYF
TGTGCCAGCAGCTTAAGGGACAGGGGGGGCTACGAGCAGTACTTC
>many|TRBV7-9|TRBJ2-3|.
CASSLVGGGLTDTQYF
TGTGCCAGCAGCTTAGTAGGTGGGGGCCTCACAGATACGCAGTATTTT
>.|TRBV5-1|TRBJ2-3|.
CASARSTSTDTQYF
TGCGCCAGTGCACGCAGCACTAGCACAGATACGCAGTATTTT
>few|TRBV21-1|TRBJ2-6|.
CASTGTGSSGANVLTF
TGTGCCAGCACCGGGACAGGGAGCTCTGGGGCCAACGTCCTGACTTTC
>.|TRBV19|TRBJ1-4|TRBD1
CASSTTGANEKLFF
TGTGCCAGTAGCACGACAGGGGCTAATGAAAAACTGTTTTTT
>.|TRBV7-9|TRBJ2-7|.
CASSIIGDNEQYF
TGTGCCAGCAGCATTATCGGTGACAACGAGCAGTACTTC
>.|TRBV4-2|TRBJ1-4|.
CASSQVATDGNEKLFF
TGTGCCAGCAGCCAAGTAGCGACAGATGGTAATGAAAAACTGTTTTTT
>few|TRBV20-1|TRBJ2-1|TRBD1
CSAGIFPGQGEGEQFF
TGCAGTGCTGGGATCTTCCCGGGACAGGGGGAAGGCGAGCAGTTCTTC
>.|TRBV11-2|TRBJ1-6|TRBD1
CASRVDRAGNSPLHF
TGTGCCAGCAGGGTTGACAGGGCGGGTAATTCACCCCTCCACTTT
>.|TRBV4-1|TRBJ2-5|.
CASSPQGRKRQETQYF
TGCGCCAGCAGCCCCCAAGGACGGAAAAGGCAAGAGACCCAGTACTTC
>few|TRBV7-9|TRBJ1-2|.
CASEGPDGYTF
TGTGCCAGCGAGGGGCCTGATGGCTACACCTTC
>.|TRBV6-2/TRBV6-3|TRBJ2-7|TRBD2
CASTKGTAGGPLYEQYF
TGTGCCAGCACAAAGGGGACTGCGGGGGGGCCCCTCTACGAGCAGTACTTC
>.|TRBV6-2/TRBV6-3|TRBJ1-5|.
CASSILGSHQPQHF
TGTGCCAGCAGTATCTTGGGATCTCATCAGCCCCAGCATTTT
>.|TRBV9|TRBJ2-1|.
CASSVTTANEGLFF
TGTGCCAGCAGCGTCACGACAGCTAATGAGGGTTTGTTCTTC
>.|TRBV27|TRBJ2-1|TRBD2
CASSETSGGRFNEQFF
TGTGCCAGCAGTGAAACTAGCGGGGGGAGGTTCAATGAGCAGTTCTTC
>.|TRBV6-2/TRBV6-3|TRBJ2-3|TRBD2
CASSYPTSGESTDTQYF
TGTGCCAGCAGTTACCCCACTAGCGGGGAGAGCACAGATACGCAGTATTTT
>once|TRBV4-3|TRBJ1-6|.
CASSQEGIPYNSPLHF
TGCGCCAGCAGCCAGGAAGGTATCCCCTATAATTCACCCCTCCACTTT
>many|TRBV20-1|TRBJ2-5|.
CSVTRSGLETQYF
TGCAGTGTAACTAGGTCGGGGCTAGAGACCCAGTACTTC
>.|TRBV7-2|TRBJ2-1|.
CASSLRADNEQFF
TGTGCCAGCAGCTTACGGGCGGACAATGAGCAGTTCTTC
>.|TRBV27|TRBJ2-1|.
CASSTGFRGQFF
TGTGCCAGCAGCACAGGGTTTCGGGGGCAGTTCTTC
>few|TRBV20-1|TRBJ2-3|.
CSARAVVVGVSNTQYF
TGCAGTGCTAGAGCCGTTGTAGTAGGTGTTTCGAATACGCAGTATTTT
>few|TRBV12-3/TRBV12-4|TRBJ2-6|TRBD1
CASRPGQGSGANVLTF
TGTGCCAGCAGACCGGGACAGGGATCCGGGGCCAACGTCCTGACTTTC
>few|TRBV2|TRBJ2-3|TRBD2
CASSPGLAGRWIDTQYF
TGTGCCAGCAGTCCGGGACTAGCGGGGCGCTGGATTGATACGCAGTATTTT
>.|TRBV11-3|TRBJ1-5|.
CASSLILQGHSNQPQHF
TGTGCCAGCAGCTTAATTCTCCAGGGGCATAGCAATCAGCCCCAGCATTTT
>few|TRBV6-2/TRBV6-3|TRBJ2-5|TRBD2
CASSRRTSGGLIQETQYF
TGTGCCAGCAGCCGCCGGACTAGCGGGGGGCTCATCCAAGAGACCCAGTACTTC
>.|TRBV5-1|TRBJ1-1|.
CASSLRWGTEAFF
TGCGCCAGCAGCTTGAGATGGGGCACTGAAGCTTTCTTT
>.|TRBV6-5|TRBJ2-7|TRBD1
CASRRQGYYEQYF
TGTGCCAGCCGACGACAGGGATACTACGAGCAGTACTTC
>.|TRBV20-1|TRBJ1-3|.
CSAFPDGRNTIYF
TGCAGTGCTTTCCCGGACGGGAGAAACACCATATATTTT